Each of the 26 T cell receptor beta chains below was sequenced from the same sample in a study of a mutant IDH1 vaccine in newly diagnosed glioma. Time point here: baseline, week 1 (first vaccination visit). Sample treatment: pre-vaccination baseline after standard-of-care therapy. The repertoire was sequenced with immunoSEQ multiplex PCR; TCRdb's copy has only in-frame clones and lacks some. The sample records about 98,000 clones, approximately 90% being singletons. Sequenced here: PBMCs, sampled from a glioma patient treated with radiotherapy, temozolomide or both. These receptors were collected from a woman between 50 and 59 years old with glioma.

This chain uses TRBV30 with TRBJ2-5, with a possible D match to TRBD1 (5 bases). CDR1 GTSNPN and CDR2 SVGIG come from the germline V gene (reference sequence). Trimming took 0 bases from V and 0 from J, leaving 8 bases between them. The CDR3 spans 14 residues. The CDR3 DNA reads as TGTGCCTGGAGTGTACCAGGGTACCAAGAGACCCAGTACTTC. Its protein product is CAWSVPGYQETQYF.

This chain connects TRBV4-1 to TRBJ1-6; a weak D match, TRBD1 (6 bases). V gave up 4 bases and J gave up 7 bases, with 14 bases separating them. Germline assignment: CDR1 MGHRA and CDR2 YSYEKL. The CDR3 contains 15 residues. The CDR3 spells CASSPTGRENSPLHF. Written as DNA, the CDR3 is TGCGCCAGCAGCCCAACAGGGAGAGAGAATTCACCCCTCCACTTT.

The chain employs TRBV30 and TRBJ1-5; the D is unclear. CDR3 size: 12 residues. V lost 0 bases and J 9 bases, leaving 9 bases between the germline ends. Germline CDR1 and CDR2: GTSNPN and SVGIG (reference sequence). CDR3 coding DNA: TGTGCCTGGAGTGTACTCAACGGGCCCCAGCATTTT. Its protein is CAWSVLNGPQHF.

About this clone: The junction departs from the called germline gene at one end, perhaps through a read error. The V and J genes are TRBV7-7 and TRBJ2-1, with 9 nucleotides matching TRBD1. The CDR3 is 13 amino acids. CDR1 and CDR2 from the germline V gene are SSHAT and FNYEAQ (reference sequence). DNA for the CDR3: TGTGCTAGCAGCCCCGGACAGGGGAATGAGCAGTTCTTC. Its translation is CASSPGQGNEQFF.

The CDR3 bases are TGCGCCAGCAGTCCGTCGGAGGGTGCCGGGGGGGATCGGCCCCAGCATTTT. This gives the protein CASSPSEGAGGDRPQHF. The chain uses TRBV10-2 and TRBJ1-5, with D possibly being TRBD1 (5 bases). CDR3 length equals 17 residues. Trimming took 5 bases from V and 9 from J, leaving 26 bases between them. From germline, CDR1 is WSHSY and CDR2 SAAADI.

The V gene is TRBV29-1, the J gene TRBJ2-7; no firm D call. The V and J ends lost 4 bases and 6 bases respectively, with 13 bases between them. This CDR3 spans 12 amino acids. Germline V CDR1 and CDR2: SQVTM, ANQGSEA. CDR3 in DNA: TGCAGCGTTGCCCGGGCAGTGGGCGAGCAGTACTTC. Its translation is CSVARAVGEQYF.

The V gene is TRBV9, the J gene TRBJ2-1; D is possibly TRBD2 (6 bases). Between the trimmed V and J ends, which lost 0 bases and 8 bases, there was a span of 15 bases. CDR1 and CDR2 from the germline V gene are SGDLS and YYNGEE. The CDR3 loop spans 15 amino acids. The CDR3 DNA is TGTGCCAGCAGCGTAGGGGCGGGATGGGTACATGAGCAGTTCTTC. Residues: CASSVGAGWVHEQFF.

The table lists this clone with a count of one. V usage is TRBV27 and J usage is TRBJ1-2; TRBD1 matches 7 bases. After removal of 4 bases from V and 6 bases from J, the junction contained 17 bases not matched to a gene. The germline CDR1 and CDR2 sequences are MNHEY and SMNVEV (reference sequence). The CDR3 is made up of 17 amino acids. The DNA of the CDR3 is TGTGCCAGCAGTTCAAGACAGGGACCATTTGTCGGGCATGGCTACACCTTC. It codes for CASSSRQGPFVGHGYTF.

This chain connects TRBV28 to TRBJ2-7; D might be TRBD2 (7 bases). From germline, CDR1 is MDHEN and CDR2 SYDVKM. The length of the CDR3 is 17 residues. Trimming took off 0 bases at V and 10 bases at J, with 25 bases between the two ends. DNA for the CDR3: TGTGCCAGCAGTTTATGGGACGGGGGGCGGAGACCATCGGGCCAGTACTTC. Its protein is CASSLWDGGRRPSGQYF.

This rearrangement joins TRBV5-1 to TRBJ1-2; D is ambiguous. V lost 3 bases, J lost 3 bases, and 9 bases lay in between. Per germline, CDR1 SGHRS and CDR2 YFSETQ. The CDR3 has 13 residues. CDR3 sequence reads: CASSSTLDYGYTF. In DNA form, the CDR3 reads TGCGCCAGCAGCTCCACCTTGGACTATGGCTACACCTTC.

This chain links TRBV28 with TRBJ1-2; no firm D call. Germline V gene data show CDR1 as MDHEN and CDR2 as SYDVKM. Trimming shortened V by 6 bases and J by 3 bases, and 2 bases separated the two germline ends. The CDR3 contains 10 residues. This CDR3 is CASSHYGYTF. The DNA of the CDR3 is TGTGCCAGCAGCCACTATGGCTACACCTTC.

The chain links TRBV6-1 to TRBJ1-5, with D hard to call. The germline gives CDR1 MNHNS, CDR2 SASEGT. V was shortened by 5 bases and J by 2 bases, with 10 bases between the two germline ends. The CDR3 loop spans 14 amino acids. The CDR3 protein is CASSYMEGNQPQHF. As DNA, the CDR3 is TGTGCCAGCAGTTATATGGAGGGCAATCAGCCCCAGCATTTT.

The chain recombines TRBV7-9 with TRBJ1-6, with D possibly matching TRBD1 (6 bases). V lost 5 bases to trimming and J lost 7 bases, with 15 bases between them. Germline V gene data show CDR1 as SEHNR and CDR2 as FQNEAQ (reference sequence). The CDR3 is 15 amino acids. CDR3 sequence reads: CASSPVSGENSPLHF. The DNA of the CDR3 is TGTGCCAGCAGCCCTGTGTCAGGGGAGAATTCACCCCTCCACTTT. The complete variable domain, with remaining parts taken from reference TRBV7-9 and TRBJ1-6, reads DTGVSQNPRHKITKRGQNVTFRCDPISEHNRLYWYRQTLGQGPEFLTYFQNEAQLEKSRLLSDRFSAERPKGSFSTLEIQRTEQGDSAMYLCASSPVSGENSPLHFGNGTRLTVT.

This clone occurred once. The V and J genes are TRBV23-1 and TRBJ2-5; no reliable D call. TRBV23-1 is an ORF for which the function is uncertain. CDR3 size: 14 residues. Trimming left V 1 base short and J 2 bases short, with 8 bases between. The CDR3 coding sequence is TGCGCCAGCAGTCAATTTAATGATCAAGAGACCCAGTACTTC. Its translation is CASSQFNDQETQYF.

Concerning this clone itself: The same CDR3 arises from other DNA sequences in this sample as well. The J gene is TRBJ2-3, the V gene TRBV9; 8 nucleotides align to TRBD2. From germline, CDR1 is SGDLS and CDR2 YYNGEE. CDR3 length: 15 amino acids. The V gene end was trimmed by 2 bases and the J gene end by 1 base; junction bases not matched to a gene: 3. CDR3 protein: CASSVAAGGTDTQYF. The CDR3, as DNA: TGTGCCAGCAGCGTTGCAGCGGGAGGCACAGATACGCAGTATTTT. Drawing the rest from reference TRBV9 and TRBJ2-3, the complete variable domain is DSGVTQTPKHLITATGQRVTLRCSPRSGDLSVYWYQQSLDQGLQFLIQYYNGEERAKGNILERFSAQQFPDLHSELNLSSLELGDSALYFCASSVAAGGTDTQYFGPGTRLTVL.

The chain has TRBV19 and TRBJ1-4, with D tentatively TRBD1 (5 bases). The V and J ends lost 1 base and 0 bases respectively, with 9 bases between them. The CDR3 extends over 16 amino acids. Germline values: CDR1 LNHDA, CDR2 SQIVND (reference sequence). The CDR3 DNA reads TGTGCCAGTAGTATAGGACAGCGAGCAACTAATGAAAAACTGTTTTTT. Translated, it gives CASSIGQRATNEKLFF. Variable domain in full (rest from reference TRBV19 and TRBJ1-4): DGGITQSPKYLFRKEGQNVTLSCEQNLNHDAMYWYRQDPGQGLRLIYYSQIVNDFQKGDIAEGYSVSREKKESFPLTVTSAQKNPTAFYLCASSIGQRATNEKLFFGSGTQLSVL.

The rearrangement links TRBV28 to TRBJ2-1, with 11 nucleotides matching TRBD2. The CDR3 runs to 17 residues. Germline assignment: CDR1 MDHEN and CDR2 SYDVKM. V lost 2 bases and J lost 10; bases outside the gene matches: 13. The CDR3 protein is CASSLEPRTSGPWEQFF. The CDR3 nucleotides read TGTGCCAGCAGTTTAGAACCCCGGACTAGCGGGCCCTGGGAGCAGTTCTTC. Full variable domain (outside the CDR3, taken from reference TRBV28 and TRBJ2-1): DVKVTQSSRYLVKRTGEKVFLECVQDMDHENMFWYRQDPGLGLRLIYFSYDVKMKEKGDIPEGYSVSREKKERFSLILESASTNQTSMYLCASSLEPRTSGPWEQFFGPGTRLTVL.

The CDR3 bases are TGTGCCAGTAGGTCTAGGGGCCAAGGCAATCAGCCCCAGCATTTT. This gives the protein CASRSRGQGNQPQHF. V gene TRBV19 combines with J gene TRBJ1-5; tentative D call: TRBD1 (5 bases). Germline V gene lookup returns CDR1 LNHDA and CDR2 SQIVND (reference sequence). The CDR3 contains 15 residues. Trimming pared 6 bases from V and 2 bases from J, leaving 14 bases between.

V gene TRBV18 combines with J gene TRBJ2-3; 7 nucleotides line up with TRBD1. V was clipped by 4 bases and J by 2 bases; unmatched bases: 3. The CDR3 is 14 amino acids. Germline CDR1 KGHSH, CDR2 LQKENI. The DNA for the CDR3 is TGTGCCAGCTCACGGACAGGAGTCACAGATACGCAGTATTTT. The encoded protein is CASSRTGVTDTQYF.

The CDR3 region has the DNA TGTGCCAGCAGCACCCGCAGGGTTTCTGGAAACACCATATATTTT. Translating it yields CASSTRRVSGNTIYF. The chain carries TRBV13 and TRBJ1-3; D is possibly TRBD1 (5 bases). The CDR3 sequence is 15 residues long. Trimming took off 5 bases at V and 1 base at J, with 12 bases between the two ends. Germline-derived CDR1 and CDR2 are PRHDT and FYEKMQ (reference sequence).

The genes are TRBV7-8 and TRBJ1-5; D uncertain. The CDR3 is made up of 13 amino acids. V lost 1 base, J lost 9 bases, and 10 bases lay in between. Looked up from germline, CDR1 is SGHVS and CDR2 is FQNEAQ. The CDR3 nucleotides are TGTGCCAGCAGCTTAGAAAGAGTCGTGCCCCAGCATTTT. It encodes CASSLERVVPQHF.

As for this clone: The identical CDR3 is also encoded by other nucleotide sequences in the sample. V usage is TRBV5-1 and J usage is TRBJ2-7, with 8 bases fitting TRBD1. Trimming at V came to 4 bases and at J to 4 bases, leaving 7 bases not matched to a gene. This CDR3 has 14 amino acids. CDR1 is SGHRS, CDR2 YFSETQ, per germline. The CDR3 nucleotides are TGCGCCAGCAGCCCCACAGGGGGATCATACGAGCAGTACTTC. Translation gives CASSPTGGSYEQYF.

CDR3 region: CASTAEGLYGYTF. The CDR3 DNA sequence: TGTGCCAGCACCGCTGAGGGGCTTTATGGCTACACCTTC. This chain joins TRBV6-4 and TRBJ1-2; weak D call: TRBD1 (5 bases). With 7 bases removed from V and 5 bases from J, the gap between germline ends came to 14 bases. CDR1 is MRHNA, CDR2 SNTAGT, per germline. This CDR3 region has 13 residues.

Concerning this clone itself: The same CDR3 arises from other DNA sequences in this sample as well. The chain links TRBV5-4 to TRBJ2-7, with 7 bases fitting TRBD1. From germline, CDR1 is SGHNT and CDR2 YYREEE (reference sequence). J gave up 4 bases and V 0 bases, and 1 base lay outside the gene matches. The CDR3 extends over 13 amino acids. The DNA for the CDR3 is TGTGCCAGCAGCTTGGACAGGGGATACGAGCAGTACTTC. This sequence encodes CASSLDRGYEQYF.

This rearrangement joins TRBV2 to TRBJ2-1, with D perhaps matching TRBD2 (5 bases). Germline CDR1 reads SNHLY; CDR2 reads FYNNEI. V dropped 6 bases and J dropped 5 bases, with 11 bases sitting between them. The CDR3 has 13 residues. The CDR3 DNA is TGTGCCAGCAGCCTGGACTTTAACAATGAGCAGTTCTTC. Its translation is CASSLDFNNEQFF. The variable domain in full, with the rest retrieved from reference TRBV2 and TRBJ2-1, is EPEVTQTPSHQVTQMGQEVILRCVPISNHLYFYWYRQILGQKVEFLVSFYNNEISEKSEIFDDQFSVERPDGSNFTLKIRSTKLEDSAMYFCASSLDFNNEQFFGPGTRLTVL.

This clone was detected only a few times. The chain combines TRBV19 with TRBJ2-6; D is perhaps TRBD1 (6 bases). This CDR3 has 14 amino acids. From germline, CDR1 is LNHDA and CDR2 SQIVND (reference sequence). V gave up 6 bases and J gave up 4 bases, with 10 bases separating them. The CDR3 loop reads CASSGGQGANVLTF. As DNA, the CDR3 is TGTGCCAGTAGCGGAGGACAGGGGGCCAACGTCCTGACTTTC.